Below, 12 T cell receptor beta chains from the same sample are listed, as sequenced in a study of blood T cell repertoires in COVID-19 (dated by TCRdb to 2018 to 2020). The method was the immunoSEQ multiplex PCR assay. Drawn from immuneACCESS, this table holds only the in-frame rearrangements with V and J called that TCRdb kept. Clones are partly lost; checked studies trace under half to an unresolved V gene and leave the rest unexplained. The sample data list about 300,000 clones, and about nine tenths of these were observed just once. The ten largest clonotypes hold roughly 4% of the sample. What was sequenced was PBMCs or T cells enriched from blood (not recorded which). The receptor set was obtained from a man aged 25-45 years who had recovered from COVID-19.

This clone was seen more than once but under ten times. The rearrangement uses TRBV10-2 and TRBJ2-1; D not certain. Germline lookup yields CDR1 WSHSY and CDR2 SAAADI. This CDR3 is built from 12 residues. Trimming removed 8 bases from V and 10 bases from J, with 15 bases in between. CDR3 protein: CASSGDNGEQFF. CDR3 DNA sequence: TGCGCCAGCTCCGGAGATAACGGCGAGCAGTTCTTC.

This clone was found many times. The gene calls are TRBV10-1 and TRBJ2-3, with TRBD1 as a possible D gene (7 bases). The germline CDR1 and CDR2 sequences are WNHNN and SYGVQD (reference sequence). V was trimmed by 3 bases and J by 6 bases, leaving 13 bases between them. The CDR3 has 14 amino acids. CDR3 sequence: CASSDWRGQDTQYF. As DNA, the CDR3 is TGCGCCAGCAGTGACTGGAGGGGGCAGGATACGCAGTATTTT.

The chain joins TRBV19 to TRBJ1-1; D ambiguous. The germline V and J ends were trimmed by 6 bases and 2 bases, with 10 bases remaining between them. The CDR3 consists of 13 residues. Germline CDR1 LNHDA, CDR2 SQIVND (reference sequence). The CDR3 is CASRMAPNTEAFF. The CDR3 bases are TGTGCCAGTAGGATGGCACCCAACACTGAAGCTTTCTTT.

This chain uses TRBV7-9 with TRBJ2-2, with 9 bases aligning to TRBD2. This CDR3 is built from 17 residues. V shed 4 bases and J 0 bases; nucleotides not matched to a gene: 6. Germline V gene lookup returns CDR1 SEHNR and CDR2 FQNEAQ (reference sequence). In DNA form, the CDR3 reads TGTGCCAGCAGCTCCGCGAGACTAGCGGCGAACACCGGGGAGCTGTTTTTT. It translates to CASSSARLAANTGELFF.

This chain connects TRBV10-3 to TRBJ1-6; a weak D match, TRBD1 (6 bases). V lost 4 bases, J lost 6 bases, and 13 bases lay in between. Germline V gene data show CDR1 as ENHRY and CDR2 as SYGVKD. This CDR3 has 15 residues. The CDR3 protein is CAISAGTWRNSPLHF. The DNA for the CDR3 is TGTGCCATCAGTGCCGGGACATGGCGTAATTCACCCCTCCACTTT.

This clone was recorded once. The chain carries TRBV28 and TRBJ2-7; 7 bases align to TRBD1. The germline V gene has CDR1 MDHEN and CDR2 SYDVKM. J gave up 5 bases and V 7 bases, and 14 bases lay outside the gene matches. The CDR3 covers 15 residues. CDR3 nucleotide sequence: TGTGCCAGCATGGACAGACAGGGCACCCCCCACGAGCAGTACTTC. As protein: CASMDRQGTPHEQYF.

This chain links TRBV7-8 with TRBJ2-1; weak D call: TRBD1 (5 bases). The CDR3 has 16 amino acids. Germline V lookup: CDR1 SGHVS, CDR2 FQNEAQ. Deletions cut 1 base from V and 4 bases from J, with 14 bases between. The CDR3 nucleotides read TGTGCCAGCAGCTTAGTCTCCCAGGGTACTTACAATGAGCAGTTCTTC. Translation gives CASSLVSQGTYNEQFF. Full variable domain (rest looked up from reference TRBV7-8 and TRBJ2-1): GAGVSQSPRYKVAKRGQDVALRCDPISGHVSLFWYQQALGQGPEFLTYFQNEAQLDKSGLPSDRFFAERPEGSVSTLKIQRTQQEDSAVYLCASSLVSQGTYNEQFFGPGTRLTVL.

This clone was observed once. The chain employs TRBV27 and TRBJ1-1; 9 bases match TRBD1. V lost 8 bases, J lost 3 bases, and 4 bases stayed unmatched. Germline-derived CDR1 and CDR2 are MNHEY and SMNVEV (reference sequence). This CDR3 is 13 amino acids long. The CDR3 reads CASGTGGYTEAFF. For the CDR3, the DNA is TGTGCCAGCGGCACAGGGGGCTACACTGAAGCTTTCTTT.

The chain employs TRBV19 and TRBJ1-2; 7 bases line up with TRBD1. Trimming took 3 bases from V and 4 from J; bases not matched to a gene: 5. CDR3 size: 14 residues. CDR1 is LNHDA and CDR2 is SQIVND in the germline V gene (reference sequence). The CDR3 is CASSIVQGFYGYTF. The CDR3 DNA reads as TGTGCCAGTAGTATCGTACAGGGGTTCTATGGCTACACCTTC.

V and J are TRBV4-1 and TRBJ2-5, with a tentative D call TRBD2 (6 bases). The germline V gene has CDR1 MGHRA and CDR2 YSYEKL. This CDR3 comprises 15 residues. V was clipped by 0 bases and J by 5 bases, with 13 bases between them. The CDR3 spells CASSQDWRGRETQYF. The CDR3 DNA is TGCGCCAGCAGCCAAGATTGGAGGGGCAGGGAGACCCAGTACTTC.

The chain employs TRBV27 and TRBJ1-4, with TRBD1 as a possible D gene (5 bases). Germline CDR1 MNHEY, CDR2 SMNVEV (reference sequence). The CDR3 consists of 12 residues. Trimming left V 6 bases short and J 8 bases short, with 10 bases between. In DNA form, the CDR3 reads TGTGCCAGCAGGGGGGGTGGCGAAAAACTGTTTTTT. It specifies CASRGGGEKLFF. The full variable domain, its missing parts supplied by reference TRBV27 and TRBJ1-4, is EAQVTQNPRYLITVTGKKLTVTCSQNMNHEYMSWYRQDPGLGLRQIYYSMNVEVTDKGDVPEGYKVSRKEKRNFPLILESPSPNQTSLYFCASRGGGEKLFFGSGTQLSVL.

In DNA, the CDR3 is TGTGCCAGCAGGCCGACAGGGACGTTACACAATGAGCAGTTCTTC. Translating it yields CASRPTGTLHNEQFF. This chain uses TRBV6-5 with TRBJ2-1; 7 bases agree with TRBD1. The CDR3 has 15 residues. Per germline, CDR1 MNHEY and CDR2 SVGAGI. J lost 5 bases, V lost 6 bases, and 10 bases had no gene match.